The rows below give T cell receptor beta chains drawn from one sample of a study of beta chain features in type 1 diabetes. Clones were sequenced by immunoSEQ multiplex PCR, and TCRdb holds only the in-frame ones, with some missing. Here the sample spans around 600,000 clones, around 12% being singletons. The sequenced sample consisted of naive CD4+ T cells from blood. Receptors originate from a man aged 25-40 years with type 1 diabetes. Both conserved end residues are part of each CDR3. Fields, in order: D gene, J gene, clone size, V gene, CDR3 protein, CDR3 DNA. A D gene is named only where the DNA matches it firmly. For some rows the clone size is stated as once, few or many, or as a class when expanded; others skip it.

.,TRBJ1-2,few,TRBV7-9,CASSSRETYYGYTF,TGTGCCAGCAGCTCCAGGGAGACGTACTATGGCTACACCTTC
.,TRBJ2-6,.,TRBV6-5,CASSYDSNSGANVLTF,TGTGCCAGCAGTTACGACAGCAACTCTGGGGCCAACGTCCTGACTTTC
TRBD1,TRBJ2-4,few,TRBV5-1,CASSEGRQGYLFLAKNIQYF,TGCGCCAGCAGCGAGGGAAGACAGGGATACCTATTCTTAGCCAAAAACATTCAGTACTTC
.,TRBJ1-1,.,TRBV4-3,CASSQGTGSTEAFF,TGCGCCAGCAGCCAAGGGACCGGGTCCACTGAAGCTTTCTTT
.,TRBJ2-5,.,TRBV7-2,CASSLALTESQTQYF,TGTGCCAGCAGCTTAGCGCTCACAGAATCTCAGACCCAGTACTTC
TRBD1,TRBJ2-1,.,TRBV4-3,CASSQAGTGRYNEQFF,TGCGCCAGCAGCCAAGCCGGGACAGGGAGATACAATGAGCAGTTCTTC
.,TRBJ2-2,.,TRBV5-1,CASSFSDTNTGELFF,TGCGCCAGCAGCTTTTCAGACACGAACACCGGGGAGCTGTTTTTT
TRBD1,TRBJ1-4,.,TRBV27,CASSYVTGGNEKLFF,TGTGCCAGCAGTTACGTGACAGGGGGTAATGAAAAACTGTTTTTT
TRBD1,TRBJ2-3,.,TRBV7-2,CASSLQGQGIDTQYF,TGTGCCAGCAGCTTACAAGGACAGGGGATAGATACGCAGTATTTT
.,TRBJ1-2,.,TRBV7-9,CACHSGGEAGYTF,TGTGCCTGCCACTCCGGGGGCGAGGCGGGCTACACCTTC
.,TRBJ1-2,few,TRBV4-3,CASSQESLQDLYGYTF,TGCGCCAGCAGCCAAGAGTCCTTACAGGACCTCTATGGCTACACCTTC
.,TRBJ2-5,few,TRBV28,CASSLDWKTQYF,TGTGCCAGCAGCCTTGACTGGAAGACCCAGTACTTC
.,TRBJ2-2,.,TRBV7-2,CASSPREGVPGTGELFF,TGTGCCAGCAGCCCCCGAGAGGGGGTCCCTGGCACCGGGGAGCTGTTTTTT
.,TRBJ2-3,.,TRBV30,CAWSSGQGADTQYF,TGTGCCTGGAGTTCTGGGCAGGGCGCAGATACGCAGTATTTT
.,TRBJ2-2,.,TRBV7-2,CASSLQALYGNTGELFF,TGTGCCAGCAGCTTACAGGCTCTGTACGGAAACACCGGGGAGCTGTTTTTT
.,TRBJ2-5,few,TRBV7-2,CASNPTRRDDVGETQYF,TGTGCCAGCAACCCGACAAGGCGGGATGATGTAGGGGAGACCCAGTACTTC
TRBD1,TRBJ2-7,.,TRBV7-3,CASSLRDRDEQYF,TGTGCCAGCAGCTTAAGGGACAGGGACGAGCAGTACTTC
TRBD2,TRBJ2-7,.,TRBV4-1,CASSRKHEAGGSYEQYF,TGCGCCAGCAGCCGTAAACACGAAGCGGGGGGCTCCTACGAGCAGTACTTC
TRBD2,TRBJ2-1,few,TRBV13,CASSQGTSGDGRGEQFF,TGTGCCAGCAGCCAAGGCACTAGCGGGGATGGGCGAGGTGAGCAGTTCTTC
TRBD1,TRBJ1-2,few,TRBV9,CASSPQQGQGLGYTF,TGTGCCAGCAGTCCCCAACAGGGACAGGGGCTTGGCTACACCTTC
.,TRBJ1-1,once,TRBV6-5,CASSYDSVVLNTEAFF,TGTGCCAGCAGTTATGACTCGGTGGTCCTGAACACTGAAGCTTTCTTT
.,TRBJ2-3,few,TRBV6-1,CASSEVRGLVSTDTQYF,TGTGCCAGCAGTGAAGTCCGGGGCCTCGTTAGCACAGATACGCAGTATTTT
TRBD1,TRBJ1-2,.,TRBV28,CASSSGQGAGYGYTF,TGTGCCAGCAGTTCAGGACAGGGGGCTGGCTATGGCTACACCTTC
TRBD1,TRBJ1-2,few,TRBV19,CASKGQGTYGYTF,TGTGCCAGTAAGGGACAGGGGACCTATGGCTACACCTTC
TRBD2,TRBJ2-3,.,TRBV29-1,CSVEDWPGGGGTDTQYF,TGCAGCGTTGAAGATTGGCCGGGAGGGGGGGGCACAGATACGCAGTATTTT
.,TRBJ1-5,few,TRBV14,CASSQESGRPQHF,TGTGCCAGCAGCCAAGAATCCGGGAGACCCCAGCATTTT
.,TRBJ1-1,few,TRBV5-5,CASSLEGGTTNTEAFF,TGTGCCAGCAGCTTGGAAGGCGGGACAACGAACACTGAAGCTTTCTTT
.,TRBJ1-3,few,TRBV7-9,CASSPPGGAFSGNTIYF,TGTGCCAGCAGCCCCCCCGGGGGGGCCTTCTCTGGAAACACCATATATTTT
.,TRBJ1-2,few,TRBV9,CASTEGLGGYGYTF,TGTGCCAGCACCGAGGGTTTAGGGGGCTATGGCTACACCTTC
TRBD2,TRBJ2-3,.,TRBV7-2,CASSSTSGGLLQQYF,TGTGCCAGCAGCTCGACTAGCGGGGGGCTTCTTCAGCAGTATTTT
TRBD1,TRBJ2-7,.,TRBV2,CASSGQTGNPYEQYF,TGTGCCAGCAGTGGCCAGACAGGGAACCCCTACGAGCAGTACTTC
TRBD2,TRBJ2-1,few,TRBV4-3,CASSVESGGTYNEQFF,TGCGCCAGCAGCGTTGAGAGCGGGGGGACCTACAATGAGCAGTTCTTC
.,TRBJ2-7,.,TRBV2,CASSEIAFGSEQYF,TGTGCCAGCAGTGAAATCGCCTTTGGTAGCGAGCAGTACTTC
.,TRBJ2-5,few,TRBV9,CASSKGTQETQYF,TGTGCCAGCAGCAAAGGGACCCAAGAGACCCAGTACTTC
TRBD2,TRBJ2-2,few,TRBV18,CASSPGLAGANTGELFF,TGTGCCAGCTCACCAGGACTAGCGGGGGCGAACACCGGGGAGCTGTTTTTT
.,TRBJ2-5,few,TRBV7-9,CASSPTGLAQETQYF,TGTGCCAGCAGCCCCACAGGTCTGGCCCAAGAGACCCAGTACTTC
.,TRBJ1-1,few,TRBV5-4,CASSPRNTEAFF,TGTGCCAGCAGCCCTCGTAACACTGAAGCTTTCTTT
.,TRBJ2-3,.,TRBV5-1,CASSSGRIGDTQYF,TGCGCCAGCAGCTCAGGACGGATTGGTGATACGCAGTATTTT
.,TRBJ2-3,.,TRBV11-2,CASSTRPGTDTQYF,TGTGCCAGCAGCACACGACCGGGCACAGATACGCAGTATTTT
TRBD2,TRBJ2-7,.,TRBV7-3,CASSLASGGTYEQYF,TGTGCCAGCAGCTTAGCTAGCGGGGGAACCTACGAGCAGTACTTC
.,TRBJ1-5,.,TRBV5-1,CASSLGDTSNQPQHF,TGCGCCAGCAGCTTGGGAGACACTAGCAATCAGCCCCAGCATTTT
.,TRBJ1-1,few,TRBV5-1,CASSLDGGNTEAFF,TGCGCCAGCAGCTTAGACGGAGGGAACACTGAAGCTTTCTTT
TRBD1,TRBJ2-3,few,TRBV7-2,CASSYDRGTDTQYF,TGTGCCAGCAGCTACGACAGGGGCACAGATACGCAGTATTTT
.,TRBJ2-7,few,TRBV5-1,CASSTGHYEQYF,TGCGCCAGCAGCACAGGGCACTACGAGCAGTACTTC
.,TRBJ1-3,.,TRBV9,CASSANSYGQSGNTIYF,TGTGCCAGCAGCGCGAACTCTTATGGACAGTCTGGAAACACCATATATTTT